This T cell receptor beta chain came from a study of beta chain features in type 1 diabetes (dated by TCRdb to 2016 to 2019). Regarding the complete study: Patients and healthy donors did not differ in mean age, gender distribution, total cell number or subset yield. Whereas all 30 or so donors provided naive and central memory subsets, regulatory and stem cell-like memory subsets were isolated from just 8 patients and roughly eight healthy donors. In the study, recently diagnosed type 1 diabetes patients and matched healthy donors were compared on the TCRB repertoires of their sorted circulating CD4+ T cell subsets. A total of some 110 million sorted cells were examined across all samples, and a strong correlation was observed between cell number per subset and RNA yield.

Comment on this clone: Its target antigen remains unknown. Base qualities are not provided; no much larger clone lies one nucleotide away.

The entire isolated RNA was reverse transcribed using the High Capacity cDNA Reverse Transcription Kit, and thus expressed TCRB transcripts were sequenced. Deep immunoSEQ sequencing was applied to naive, central memory and regulatory T cell samples, giving an average of roughly 3.5 million total reads per sample. After sorted cells were lysed in RLT buffer, RNA was extracted with DNase-treated RNeasy Micro or Mini kits, with the choice depending on cell number. To prevent cross-contamination, every cell subset was processed on its own, while patient and healthy donor samples were processed together. TCRB sequences were amplified from cDNA with the immunoSEQ multiplex PCR, producing 87-bp fragments spanning the CDR3 region. Sequencing of the amplicons was performed on the Illumina HiSeq platform. Regarding the original processing steps: Synthetic template baselines were used to correct PCR bias computationally, reads within Hamming distance 2 were collapsed together, and singletons that could not be merged were discarded. Reads were aligned against IMGT to assign V, D and J genes, CDR3 length and insertions or deletions at six rearrangement sites. Within each subset, clonotype counts were normalized to sorted cell number, and only after that were true diversity and Gini coefficients computed with the tcR R package. The overlap coefficient, calculated on TCRB nucleotide sequences, was used to quantify repertoire sharing. Out-of-frame TCRB sequences from naive cells were analyzed to stand in for the pre-selection repertoire. In its TCRdb copy, this immuneACCESS table keeps in-frame sequences only and misses some clones. Where compared with another copy, unresolved V genes explain less than half of these, and the others have no known cause. V and J calls and clone size follow that table, whereas D and trimming were derived from the DNA. This sample comprises 900,000 or so clones, roughly 15% of them detected only once. Around 0.02% of the sample is in the top ten clones.

A single peripheral blood draw of around 0.11 L on average was collected from each donor into heparinised tubes. A BD FACSAria II and a panel including CD45RO, CCR7, CD25, CD127, CD95 and CD27 were used to sort naive, central memory, regulatory and stem cell-like memory CD4+ T cells. Every sorted population had a purity above 98%. PBMCs were isolated immediately by Lymphoprep density gradient centrifugation and stained directly without culture. So that batch effects would be minimized, each experiment stained and sorted samples in pairs, pairing one healthy donor with one patient. The CDR3 sequence holds 13 residues, the cysteine and phenylalanine included. Only the CDR3 part of the read is kept: 39 bases, read in frame from the first base. The V and J ends are trimmed by 4 bases and 2 bases, leaving 9 bases between them. The CDR1 and CDR2 encoded by the germline V gene (reference sequence) are SGHNT and YYREEE.

Results the study describes overall, beyond this receptor: Fewer insertions and more nucleotide deletions at VDJ recombination sites were observed in patients with type 1 diabetes, implying thymic rearrangement abnormalities. Because cDNA rather than genomic DNA was sequenced, highly expressing activated cells could have been over-represented, although no difference in activation and CD3 levels was found between groups. A moderate but significant shortening of TCRB CDR3 length was observed in type 1 diabetes patients in all four CD4+ subsets. Naive, central memory and regulatory TCRB repertoires appeared more similar among patients than among healthy donors. Because the HLA sub-analyses included only small numbers of individuals, any influence of HLA type on TCRB rearrangement was left unresolved. Shorter templates might be favored by PCR, yet because patient and control samples were amplified and corrected together, any such skew would affect both groups equally.

This clonotype was sampled from a woman aged 18-35 years in good health. The V and J segments used are TRBV5-4 and TRBJ1-2, with the D gene uncertain. Source material: naive CD4+ T cells from blood. Reading the label with the study, this specimen's cell subset or site is: true naive CD4+ T cells. DNA sequence: TGTGCCAGCAGCCAAGAGCGGAACTATGGCTACACCTTC. It encodes CASSQERNYGYTF.